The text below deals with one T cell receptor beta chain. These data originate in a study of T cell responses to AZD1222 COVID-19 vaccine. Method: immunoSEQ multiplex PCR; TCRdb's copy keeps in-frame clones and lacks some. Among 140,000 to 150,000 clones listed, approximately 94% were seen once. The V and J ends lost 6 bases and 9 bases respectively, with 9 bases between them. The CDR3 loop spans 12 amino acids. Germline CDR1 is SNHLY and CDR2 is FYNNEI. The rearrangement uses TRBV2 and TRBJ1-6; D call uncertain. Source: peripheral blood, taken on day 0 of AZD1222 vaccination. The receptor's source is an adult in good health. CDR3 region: CASRTRGSPLHF. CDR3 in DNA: TGTGCCAGCAGGACCCGTGGTTCACCCCTCCACTTT. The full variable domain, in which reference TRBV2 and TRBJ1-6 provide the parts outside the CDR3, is EPEVTQTPSHQVTQMGQEVILRCVPISNHLYFYWYRQILGQKVEFLVSFYNNEISEKSEIFDDQFSVERPDGSNFTLKIRSTKLEDSAMYFCASRTRGSPLHFGNGTRLTVT.